The 14 T cell receptor beta chains below were found in one sample sequenced in a study of immune heterogeneity within non-small cell lung tumors. Each sample used approximately 570 ng of genomic DNA from bulk tumor tissue. Surgery yielded several widely spaced biopsies per primary tumor. Curative surgery was undertaken by patients, who had untreated, newly diagnosed non-small cell lung cancer. Amplification of TCR beta CDR3 was performed by multiplex PCR with 32 V and 13 J primers. TCRdb recomputed calls from the multiplex PCR reads with MiXCR, one row per CDR3 protein. Here the sample spans about 15,000 distinct CDR3 sequences, less than 35% being singletons. The sample comprised lung tumor tissue. These receptors came from a man aged 35 to 55 with non-small cell lung cancer.

The V call is TRBV7-8, the J call TRBJ2-3; D ambiguous. The CDR3 has 15 residues. V was shortened by 1 base and J by 0 bases, with 8 bases between the two germline ends. Germline V CDR1 and CDR2: SGHVS, FQNEAQ. CDR3 bases: TGTGCCAGCAGCTTAGACCTCTCGAGCACAGATACGCAGTATTTT. Protein sequence: CASSLDLSSTDTQYF.

In the case of this clonotype: This may stem from a read error, because a much larger clone lies one nucleotide away. The chain joins TRBV2 to TRBJ1-2; D possibly corresponds to TRBD1 (6 bases). The CDR3 spans 15 residues. Germline V gene lookup returns CDR1 SNHLY and CDR2 FYNNEI. The CDR3 coding sequence is TGTGCCATCAGTCCGCAGGGGTCCACCAACTATGGCTACACCTTC. It yields the protein CAISPQGSTNYGYTF. Combining the CDR3 with reference TRBV2 and TRBJ1-2 gives the whole variable domain EPEVTQTPSHQVTQMGQEVILRCVPISNHLYFYWYRQILGQKVEFLVSFYNNEISEKSEIFDDQFSVERPDGSNFTLKIRSTKLEDSAMYFCAISPQGSTNYGYTFGSGTRLTVV.

In the case of this clonotype: This may be a read error: a much more frequent sequence differs by one nucleotide. The V gene is TRBV6-2 or TRBV6-3, the J gene TRBJ1-1; perhaps TRBD1 as D (5 bases). Trimming removed 7 bases at V and 10 bases at J, with 19 bases between. CDR3 length: 13 amino acids. Germline assignment: CDR1 MNHEY and CDR2 SVGEGT. The chain's CDR3 is CASKIRDSGTAFF. As DNA, the CDR3 is TGTGCCAGCAAAATACGGGACTCAGGGACAGCTTTCTTT.

In its sample, this clonotype was seen many times. The genes are TRBV12-3 or TRBV12-4 and TRBJ1-4; D ambiguous. The V gene lost 6 bases and the J gene lost 3 bases, with 8 bases spanning the gap. This CDR3 comprises 13 residues. CDR3 in amino acids: CASRTAANEKLFF. For the CDR3, the DNA is TGTGCCAGCAGGACTGCCGCTAATGAAAAACTGTTTTTT.

This clonotype was found many times. The chain is built from TRBV29-1 and TRBJ2-7; D might be TRBD2 (5 bases). This CDR3 is built from 13 residues. CDR1 is SQVTM, CDR2 ANQGSEA, per germline. V was shortened by 4 bases and J by 2 bases, with 12 bases between the two germline ends. CDR3 nucleotide sequence: TGCAGCGTTGCATCAGCGGCCCCCTACGAGCAGTACTTC. Residues: CSVASAAPYEQYF.

In DNA form, the CDR3 reads TGCAGTGCTAGAGAACTTGACAGTGAAGCTTTCTTT. Its protein is CSARELDSEAFF. This chain joins TRBV20-1 and TRBJ1-1; D is possibly TRBD1 (5 bases). Trimming left V 0 bases short and J 7 bases short, with 9 bases between. CDR3 length: 12 amino acids. CDR1 and CDR2 from the germline V gene are DFQATT and SNEGSKA (reference sequence).

Turning to this clonotype: Compared with germline, one end of the junction differs, possibly owing to a read error. The DNA of the CDR3 is TGTGCCAGCATTTACTCTGCGGATAGGAAGAATGAAAAACTGTTTTTT. Encoded protein: CASIYSADRKNEKLFF. The rearrangement uses TRBV6-5 and TRBJ1-4; no clear D gene. This CDR3 region has 16 residues. Germline-derived CDR1 and CDR2 are MNHEY and SVGAGI.

This clonotype is termed medium-sized. The chain links TRBV19 to TRBJ1-2; D is perhaps TRBD1 (6 bases). V was cut by 8 bases and J by 9 bases, with 25 bases left in between. The CDR3 extends over 15 amino acids. Germline V gene sequence: CDR1 LNHDA, CDR2 SQIVND (reference sequence). The CDR3 spells CASASNRGTPNSYTF. As DNA, the CDR3 is TGTGCCAGTGCATCCAACCGCGGGACACCTAATAGCTACACCTTC.

This clonotype was picked up many times. The CDR3 nucleotides read TGCAGTGCTTCCACAGGGAGTCGGGATCAGCCCCAGCATTTT. It specifies CSASTGSRDQPQHF. V and J are TRBV20-1 and TRBJ1-5, with D perhaps TRBD1 (6 bases). Per germline, CDR1 DFQATT and CDR2 SNEGSKA (reference sequence). The CDR3 is 14 amino acids. V gave up 5 bases and J gave up 5 bases, with 16 bases separating them.

The chain combines TRBV20-1 with TRBJ2-1; D is possibly TRBD1 (5 bases). V was trimmed by 1 base and J by 7 bases, leaving 23 bases between them. CDR3 length: 17 residues. The V gene's germline CDR1 is DFQATT and CDR2 SNEGSKA (reference sequence). The CDR3, as DNA: TGCAGTGCTAGAGTAACCAGTGGGGCAAGGGTATGGAATGAGCAGTTCTTC. Its translation is CSARVTSGARVWNEQFF.

As for this clonotype: This may come from a read error, since a much larger clone is one base off. The V and J genes are TRBV24-1 and TRBJ1-5, with unresolved D. Per the germline V gene, CDR1 is KGHDR and CDR2 is SFDVKD. CDR3 size: 16 residues. The CDR3 DNA reads as TGTCCCACCAGTGACTCATGGGGTGATAGCAATCAGCCCCAGCATTTT. It translates to CPTSDSWGDSNQPQHF.

This clonotype has just one count. The V call is TRBV29-1, the J call TRBJ2-3; 7 bases map to TRBD2. The CDR3 contains 14 residues. V lost 4 bases to trimming and J lost 1 base; unmatched junction nucleotides: 5. Germline lookup yields CDR1 SQVTM and CDR2 ANQGSEA. The CDR3 DNA follows: TGCAGCGTTGCGGTAGCGGGCCGCACAGATACGCAGTATTTT. This translates into CSVAVAGRTDTQYF.

This clonotype was recorded many times. The V gene is TRBV2, the J gene TRBJ2-7; TRBD1 is a possible D gene (6 bases). This CDR3 contains 14 residues. Germline loops: CDR1 SNHLY, CDR2 FYNNEI. V was trimmed by 4 bases and J by 0 bases, leaving 10 bases between them. CDR3 nucleotide sequence: TGTGCCAGCAGTGCCGACAGGAACTCCTACGAGCAGTACTTC. It is translated as CASSADRNSYEQYF.

This clonotype was seen a few times. This chain links TRBV6-2 or TRBV6-3 with TRBJ2-3, with TRBD2 as a possible D gene (6 bases). The CDR3 is made up of 16 amino acids. V gave up 0 bases and J gave up 4 bases, with 14 bases separating them. The germline gives CDR1 MNHEY, CDR2 SVGEGT. DNA for the CDR3: TGTGCCAGCAGTTACTCGAGGTCGGGAGTCTCAGATACGCAGTATTTT. This gives the protein CASSYSRSGVSDTQYF.